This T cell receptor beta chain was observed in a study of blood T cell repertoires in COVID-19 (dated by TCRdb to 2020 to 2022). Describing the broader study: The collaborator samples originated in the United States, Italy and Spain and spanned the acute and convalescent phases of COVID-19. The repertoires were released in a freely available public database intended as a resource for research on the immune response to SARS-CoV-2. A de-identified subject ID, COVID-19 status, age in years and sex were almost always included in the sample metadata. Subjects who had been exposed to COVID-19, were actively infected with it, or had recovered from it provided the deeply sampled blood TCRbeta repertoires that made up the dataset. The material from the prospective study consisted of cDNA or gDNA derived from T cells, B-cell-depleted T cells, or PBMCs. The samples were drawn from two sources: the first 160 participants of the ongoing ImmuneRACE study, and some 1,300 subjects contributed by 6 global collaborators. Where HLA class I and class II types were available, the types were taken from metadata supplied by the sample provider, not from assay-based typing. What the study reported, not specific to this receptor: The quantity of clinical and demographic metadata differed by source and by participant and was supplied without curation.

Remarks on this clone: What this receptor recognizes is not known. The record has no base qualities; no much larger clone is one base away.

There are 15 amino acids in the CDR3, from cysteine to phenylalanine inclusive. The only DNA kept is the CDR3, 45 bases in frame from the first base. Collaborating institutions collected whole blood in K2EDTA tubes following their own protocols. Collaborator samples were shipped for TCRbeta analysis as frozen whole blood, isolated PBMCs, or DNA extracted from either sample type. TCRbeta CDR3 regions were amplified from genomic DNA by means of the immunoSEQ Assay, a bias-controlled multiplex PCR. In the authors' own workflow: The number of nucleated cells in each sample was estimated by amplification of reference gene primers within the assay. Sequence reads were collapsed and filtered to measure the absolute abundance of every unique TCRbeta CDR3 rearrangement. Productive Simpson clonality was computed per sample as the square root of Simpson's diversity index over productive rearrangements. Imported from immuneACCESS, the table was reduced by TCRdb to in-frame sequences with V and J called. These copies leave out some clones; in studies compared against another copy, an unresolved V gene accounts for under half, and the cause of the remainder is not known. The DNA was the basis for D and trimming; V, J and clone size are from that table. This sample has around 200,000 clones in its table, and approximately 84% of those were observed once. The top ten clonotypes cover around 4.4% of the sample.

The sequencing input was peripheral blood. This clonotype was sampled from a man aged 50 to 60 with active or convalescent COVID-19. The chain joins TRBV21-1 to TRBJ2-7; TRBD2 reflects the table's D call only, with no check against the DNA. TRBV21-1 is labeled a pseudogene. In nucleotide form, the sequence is TGTGCCAGCAGCACCAAGCCCTCCCTAACCTACGAGCAGTACTTC. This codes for CASSTKPSLTYEQYF.